This T cell receptor (beta chain) was found in a study of Ad26.COV2.S vaccination and SARS-CoV-2 variants. Study-wide results and caveats: Reported post-vaccination CD8+ and CD4+ T cell responses to spike showed substantial breadth.

On this clone: Its specificity is not known.

Noted treatment: around 19 received Ad26.COV2.S at low or high dose, single or two shots; a few received placebo; per-sample allocation not given. Sample collection was performed on day 63 after the first vaccine or placebo injection. At a Boston site, the person donating was an adult of 18-55 years. Assay: immunoSEQ multiplex PCR; the TCRdb copy retains only in-frame clones and omits some. The profile shows about 680,000 clones, about 89% of them singletons. Trimming removed 4 bases at V and 5 bases at J, with 11 bases between. This CDR3 spans 13 amino acids. Germline CDR1 and CDR2: SGHNT and YYREEE (reference sequence).

This receptor was identified in a person aged 18-60 years who received the Ad26.COV2.S COVID-19 vaccine or a placebo. The specimen was peripheral blood, collected in a trial of Ad26.COV2.S vaccine versus placebo. The gene calls are TRBV5-4 and TRBJ2-3; D call uncertain. CDR3: CASSADLGDTQYF. CDR3 coding DNA: TGTGCCAGCAGCGCCGACCTGGGAGATACGCAGTATTTT.